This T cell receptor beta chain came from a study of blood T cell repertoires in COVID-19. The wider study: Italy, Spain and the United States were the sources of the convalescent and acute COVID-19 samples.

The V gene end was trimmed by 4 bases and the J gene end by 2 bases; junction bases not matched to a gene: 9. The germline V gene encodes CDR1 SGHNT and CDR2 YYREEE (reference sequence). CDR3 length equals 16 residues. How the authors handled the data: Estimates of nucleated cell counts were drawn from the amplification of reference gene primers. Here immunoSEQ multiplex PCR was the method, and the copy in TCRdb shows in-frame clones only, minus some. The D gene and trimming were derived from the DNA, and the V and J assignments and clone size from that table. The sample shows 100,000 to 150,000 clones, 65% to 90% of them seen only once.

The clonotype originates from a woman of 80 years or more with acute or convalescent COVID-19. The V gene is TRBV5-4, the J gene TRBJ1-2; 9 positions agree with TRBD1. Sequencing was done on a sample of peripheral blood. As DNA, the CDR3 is TGTGCCAGCAGCCCTGGGGGGACAGGGACAAACTATGGCTACACCTTC. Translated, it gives CASSPGGTGTNYGYTF.